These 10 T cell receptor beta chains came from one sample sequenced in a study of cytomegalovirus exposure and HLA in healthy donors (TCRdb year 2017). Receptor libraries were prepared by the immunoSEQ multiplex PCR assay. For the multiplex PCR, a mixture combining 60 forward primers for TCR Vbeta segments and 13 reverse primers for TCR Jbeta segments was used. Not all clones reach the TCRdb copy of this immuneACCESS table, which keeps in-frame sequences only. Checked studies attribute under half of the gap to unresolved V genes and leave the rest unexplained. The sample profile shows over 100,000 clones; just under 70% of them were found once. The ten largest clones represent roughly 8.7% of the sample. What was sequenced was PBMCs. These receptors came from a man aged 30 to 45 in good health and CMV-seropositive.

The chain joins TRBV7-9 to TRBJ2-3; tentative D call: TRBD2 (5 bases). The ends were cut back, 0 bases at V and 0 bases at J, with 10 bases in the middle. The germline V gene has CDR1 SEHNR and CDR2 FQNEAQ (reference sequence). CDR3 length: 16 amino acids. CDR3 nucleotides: TGTGCCAGCAGCTTAGCTCCCAGCGGAAGCACAGATACGCAGTATTTT. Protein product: CASSLAPSGSTDTQYF.

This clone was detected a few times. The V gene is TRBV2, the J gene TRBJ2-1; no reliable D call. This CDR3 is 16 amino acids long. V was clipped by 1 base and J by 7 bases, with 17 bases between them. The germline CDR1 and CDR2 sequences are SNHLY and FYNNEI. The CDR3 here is CASSEGPLPAWNEQFF. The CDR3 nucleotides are TGTGCCAGCAGTGAAGGTCCGTTGCCCGCGTGGAATGAGCAGTTCTTC.

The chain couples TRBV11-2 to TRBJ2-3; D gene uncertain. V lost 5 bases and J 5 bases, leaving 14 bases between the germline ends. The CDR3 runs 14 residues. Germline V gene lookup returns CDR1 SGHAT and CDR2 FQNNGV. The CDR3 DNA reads TGTGCCAGCAGCCCCCGTCGAGCGCAAGATACGCAGTATTTT. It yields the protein CASSPRRAQDTQYF.

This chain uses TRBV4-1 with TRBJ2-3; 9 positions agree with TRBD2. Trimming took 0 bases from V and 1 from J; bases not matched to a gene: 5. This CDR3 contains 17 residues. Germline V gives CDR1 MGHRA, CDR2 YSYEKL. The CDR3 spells CASSQDNLAGRTDTQYF. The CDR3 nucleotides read TGCGCCAGCAGCCAAGATAACCTAGCGGGACGCACAGATACGCAGTATTTT.

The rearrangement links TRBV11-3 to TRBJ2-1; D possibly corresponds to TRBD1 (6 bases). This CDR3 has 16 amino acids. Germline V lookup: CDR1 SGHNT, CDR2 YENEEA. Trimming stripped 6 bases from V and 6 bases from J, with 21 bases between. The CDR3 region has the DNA TGTGCCAGCAGTTATACTACAGGGTTTATCGGCAATGAGCAGTTCTTC. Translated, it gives CASSYTTGFIGNEQFF. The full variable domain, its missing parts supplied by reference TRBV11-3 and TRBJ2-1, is EAGVVQSPRYKIIEKKQPVAFWCNPISGHNTLYWYLQNLGQGPELLIRYENEEAVDDSQLPKDRFSAERLKGVDSTLKIQPAELGDSAVYLCASSYTTGFIGNEQFFGPGTRLTVL.

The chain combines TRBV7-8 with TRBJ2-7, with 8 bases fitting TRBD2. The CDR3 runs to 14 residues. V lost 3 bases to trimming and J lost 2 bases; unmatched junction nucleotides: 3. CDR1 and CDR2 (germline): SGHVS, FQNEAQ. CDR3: CASSFGGDPYEQYF. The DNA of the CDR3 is TGTGCCAGCAGCTTCGGGGGGGACCCCTACGAGCAGTACTTC.

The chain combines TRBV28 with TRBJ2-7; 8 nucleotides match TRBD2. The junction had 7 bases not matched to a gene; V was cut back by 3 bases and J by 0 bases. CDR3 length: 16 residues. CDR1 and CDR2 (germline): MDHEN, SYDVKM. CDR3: CASSFALAGLSYEQYV. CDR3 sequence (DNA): TGTGCCAGCAGTTTTGCGCTAGCGGGCCTCTCCTACGAGCAGTACGTC.

The CDR3 spells CASSLNLGYEQYV. The CDR3 nucleotides read TGCGCCAGCAGCTTGAACCTGGGCTACGAGCAGTACGTC. The chain links TRBV5-1 to TRBJ2-7; D is undetermined. The CDR3 sequence is 13 residues long. Trimming cost V 1 base and J 3 bases, with 8 bases left between them. Germline V gene data show CDR1 as SGHRS and CDR2 as YFSETQ.

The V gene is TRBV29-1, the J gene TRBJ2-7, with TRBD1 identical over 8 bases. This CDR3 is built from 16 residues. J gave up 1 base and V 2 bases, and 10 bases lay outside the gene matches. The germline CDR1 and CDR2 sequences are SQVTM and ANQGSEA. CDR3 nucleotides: TGCAGCGTTGAATTCCCCGGGACAGGACGATCCTACGAGCAGTACTTC. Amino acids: CSVEFPGTGRSYEQYF.

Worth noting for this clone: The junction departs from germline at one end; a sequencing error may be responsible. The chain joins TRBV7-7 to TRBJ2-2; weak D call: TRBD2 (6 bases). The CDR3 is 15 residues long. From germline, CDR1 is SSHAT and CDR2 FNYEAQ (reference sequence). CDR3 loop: CASSSGLLNTGELFF. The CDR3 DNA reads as TGTGCTAGCAGCTCTGGACTACTGAACACCGGGGAGCTGTTTTTT.